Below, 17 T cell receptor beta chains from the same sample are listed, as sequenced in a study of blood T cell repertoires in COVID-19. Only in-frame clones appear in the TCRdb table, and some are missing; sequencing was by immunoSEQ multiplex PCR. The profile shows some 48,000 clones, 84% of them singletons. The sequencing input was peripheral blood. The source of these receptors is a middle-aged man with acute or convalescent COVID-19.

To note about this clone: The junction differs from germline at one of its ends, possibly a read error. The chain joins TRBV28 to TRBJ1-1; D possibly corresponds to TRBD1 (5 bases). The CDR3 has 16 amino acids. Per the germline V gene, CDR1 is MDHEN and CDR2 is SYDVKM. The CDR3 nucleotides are TGTGCCAGCTGTTTATTCGGGCGGGCAGGGAGGGTTGAAGCTTTCTTT. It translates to CASCLFGRAGRVEAFF. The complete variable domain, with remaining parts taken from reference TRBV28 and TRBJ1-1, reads DVKVTQSSRYLVKRTGEKVFLECVQDMDHENMFWYRQDPGLGLRLIYFSYDVKMKEKGDIPEGYSVSREKKERFSLILESASTNQTSMYLCASCLFGRAGRVEAFFGQGTRLTVV.

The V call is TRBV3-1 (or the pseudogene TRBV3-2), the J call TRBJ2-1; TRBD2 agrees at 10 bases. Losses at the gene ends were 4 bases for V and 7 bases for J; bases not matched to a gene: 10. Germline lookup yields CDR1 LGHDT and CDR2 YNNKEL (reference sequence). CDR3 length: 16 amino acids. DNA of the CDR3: TGTGCCAGCAGCCCGTATGCAACTAGCGGGATAAATGAGCAGTTCTTC. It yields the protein CASSPYATSGINEQFF.

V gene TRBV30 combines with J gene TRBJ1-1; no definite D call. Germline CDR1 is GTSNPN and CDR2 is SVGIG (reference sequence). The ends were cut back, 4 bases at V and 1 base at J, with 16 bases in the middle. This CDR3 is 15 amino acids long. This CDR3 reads CAWNGPGVWNTEAFF. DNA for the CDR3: TGTGCCTGGAACGGGCCCGGGGTGTGGAACACTGAAGCTTTCTTT.

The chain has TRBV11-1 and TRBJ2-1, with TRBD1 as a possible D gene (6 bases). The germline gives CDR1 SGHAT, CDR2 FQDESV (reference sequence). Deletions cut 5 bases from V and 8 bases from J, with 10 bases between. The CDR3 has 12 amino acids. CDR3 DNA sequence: TGTGCCAGCAGCCAAGGGGGAGATGAGCAGTTCTTC. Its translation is CASSQGGDEQFF.

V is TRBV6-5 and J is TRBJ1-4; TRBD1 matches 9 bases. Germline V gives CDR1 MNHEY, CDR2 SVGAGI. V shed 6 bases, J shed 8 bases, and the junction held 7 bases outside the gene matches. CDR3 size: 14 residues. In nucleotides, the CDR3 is TGTGCCAGCAGGACAGGGGGGTCGGGGGAAAAACTGTTTTTT. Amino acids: CASRTGGSGEKLFF.

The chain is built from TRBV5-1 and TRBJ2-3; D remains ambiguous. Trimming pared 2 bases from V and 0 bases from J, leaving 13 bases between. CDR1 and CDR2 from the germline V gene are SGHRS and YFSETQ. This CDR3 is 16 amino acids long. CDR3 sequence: CASSFSVGQSTDTQYF. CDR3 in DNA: TGCGCCAGCAGCTTTTCCGTTGGGCAAAGCACAGATACGCAGTATTTT.

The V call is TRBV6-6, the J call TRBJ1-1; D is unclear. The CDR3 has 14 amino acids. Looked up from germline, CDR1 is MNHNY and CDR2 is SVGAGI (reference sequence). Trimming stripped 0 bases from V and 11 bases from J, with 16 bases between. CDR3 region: CASSYSIESSRAFF. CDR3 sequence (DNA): TGTGCCAGCAGTTACTCGATAGAAAGCTCCAGGGCTTTCTTT.

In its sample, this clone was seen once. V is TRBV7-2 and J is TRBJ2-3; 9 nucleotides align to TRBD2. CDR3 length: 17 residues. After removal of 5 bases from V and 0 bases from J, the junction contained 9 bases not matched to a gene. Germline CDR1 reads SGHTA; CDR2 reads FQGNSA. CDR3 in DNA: TGTGCCAGCAGCCCCTTCCTAGCGGGGATCAGCACAGATACGCAGTATTTT. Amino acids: CASSPFLAGISTDTQYF.

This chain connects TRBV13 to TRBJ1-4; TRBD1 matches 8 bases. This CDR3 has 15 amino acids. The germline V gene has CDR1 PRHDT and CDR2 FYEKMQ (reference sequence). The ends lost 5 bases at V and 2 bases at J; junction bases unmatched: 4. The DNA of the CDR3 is TGTGCCAGCAGCCTCTACAGGGGGACTAATGAAAAACTGTTTTTT. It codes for CASSLYRGTNEKLFF.

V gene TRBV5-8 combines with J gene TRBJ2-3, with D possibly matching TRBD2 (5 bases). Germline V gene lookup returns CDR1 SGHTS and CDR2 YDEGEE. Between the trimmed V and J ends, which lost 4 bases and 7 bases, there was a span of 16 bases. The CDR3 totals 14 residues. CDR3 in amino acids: CASSPLVRGNTQYF. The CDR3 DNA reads TGTGCCAGCAGCCCCCTGGTCCGGGGTAATACGCAGTATTTT.

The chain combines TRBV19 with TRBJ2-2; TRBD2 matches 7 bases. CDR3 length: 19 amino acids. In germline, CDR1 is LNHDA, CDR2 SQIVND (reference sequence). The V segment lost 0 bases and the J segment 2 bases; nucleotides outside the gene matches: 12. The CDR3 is CASSIDWSLTSRNTGELFF. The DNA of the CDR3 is TGTGCCAGTAGTATAGATTGGTCCCTGACTAGCAGAAACACCGGGGAGCTGTTTTTT.

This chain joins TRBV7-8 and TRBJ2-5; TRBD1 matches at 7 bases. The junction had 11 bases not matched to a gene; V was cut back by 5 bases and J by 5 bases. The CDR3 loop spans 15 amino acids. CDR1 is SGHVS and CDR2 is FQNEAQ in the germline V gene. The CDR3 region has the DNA TGTGCCAGCAGCGACGAAGAGGGGGCCGGGGAGACCCAGTACTTC. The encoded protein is CASSDEEGAGETQYF.

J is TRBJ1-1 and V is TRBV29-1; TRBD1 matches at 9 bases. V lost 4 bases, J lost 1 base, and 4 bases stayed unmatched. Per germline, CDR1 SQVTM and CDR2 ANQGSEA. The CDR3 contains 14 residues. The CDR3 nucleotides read TGCAGCGTTGGCCCGGACAGGGGGAACACTGAAGCTTTCTTT. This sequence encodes CSVGPDRGNTEAFF.

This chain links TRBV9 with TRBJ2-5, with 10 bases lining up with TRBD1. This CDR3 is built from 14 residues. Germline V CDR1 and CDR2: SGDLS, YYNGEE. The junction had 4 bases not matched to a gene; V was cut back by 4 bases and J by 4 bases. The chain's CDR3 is CASSLTGGGETQYF. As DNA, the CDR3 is TGTGCCAGCAGCCTGACAGGGGGCGGAGAGACCCAGTACTTC.

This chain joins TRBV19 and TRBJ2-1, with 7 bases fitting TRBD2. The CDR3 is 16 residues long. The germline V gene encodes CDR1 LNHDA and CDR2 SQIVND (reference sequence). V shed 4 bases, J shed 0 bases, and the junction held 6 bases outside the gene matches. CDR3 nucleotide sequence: TGTGCCAGTAGTAAGAGCGGGATCGGCTCCTACAATGAGCAGTTCTTC. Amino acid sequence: CASSKSGIGSYNEQFF. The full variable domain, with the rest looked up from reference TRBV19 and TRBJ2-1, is DGGITQSPKYLFRKEGQNVTLSCEQNLNHDAMYWYRQDPGQGLRLIYYSQIVNDFQKGDIAEGYSVSREKKESFPLTVTSAQKNPTAFYLCASSKSGIGSYNEQFFGPGTRLTVL.

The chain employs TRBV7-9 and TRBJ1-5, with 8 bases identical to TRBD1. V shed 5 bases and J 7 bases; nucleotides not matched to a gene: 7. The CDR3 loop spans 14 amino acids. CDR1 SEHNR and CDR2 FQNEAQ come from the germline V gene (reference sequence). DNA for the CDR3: TGTGCCAGCAGCGAGGACAGGGTACTCCAGCCCCAGCATTTT. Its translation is CASSEDRVLQPQHF.

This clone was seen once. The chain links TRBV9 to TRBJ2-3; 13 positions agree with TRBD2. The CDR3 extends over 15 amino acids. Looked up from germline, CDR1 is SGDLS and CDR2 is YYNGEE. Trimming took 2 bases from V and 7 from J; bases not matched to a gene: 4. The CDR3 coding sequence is TGTGCCAGCAGCGTCACTAGCGGGGGGGCGAATACGCAGTATTTT. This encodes CASSVTSGGANTQYF. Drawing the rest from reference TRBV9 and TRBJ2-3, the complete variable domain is DSGVTQTPKHLITATGQRVTLRCSPRSGDLSVYWYQQSLDQGLQFLIQYYNGEERAKGNILERFSAQQFPDLHSELNLSSLELGDSALYFCASSVTSGGANTQYFGPGTRLTVL.